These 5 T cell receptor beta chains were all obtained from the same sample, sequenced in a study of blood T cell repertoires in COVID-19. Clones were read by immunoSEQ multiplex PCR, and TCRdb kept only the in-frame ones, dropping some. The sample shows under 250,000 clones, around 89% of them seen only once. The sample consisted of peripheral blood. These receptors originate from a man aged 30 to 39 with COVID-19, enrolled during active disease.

CDR3 nucleotides: TGTGCCAGCAGCCAGGGTGGTTTAGCGGCAAACTACAATGAGCAGTTCTTC. Residues: CASSQGGLAANYNEQFF. V usage is TRBV7-9 and J usage is TRBJ2-1; a possible D gene is TRBD2 (6 bases). Germline assignment: CDR1 SEHNR and CDR2 FQNEAQ (reference sequence). V shed 5 bases and J shed 3 bases, with 20 bases lying between them. The CDR3 runs 17 residues.

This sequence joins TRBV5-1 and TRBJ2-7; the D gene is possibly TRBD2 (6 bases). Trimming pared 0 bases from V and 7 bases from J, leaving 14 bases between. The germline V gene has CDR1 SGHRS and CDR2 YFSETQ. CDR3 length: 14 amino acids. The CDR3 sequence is CASSLAPTSGEQYF. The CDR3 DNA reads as TGCGCCAGCAGCTTGGCTCCGACTAGTGGGGAGCAGTACTTC. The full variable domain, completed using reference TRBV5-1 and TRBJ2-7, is KAGVTQTPRYLIKTRGQQVTLSCSPISGHRSVSWYQQTPGQGLQFLFEYFSETQRNKGNFPGRFSGRQFSNSRSEMNVSTLELGDSALYLCASSLAPTSGEQYFGPGTRLTVT.

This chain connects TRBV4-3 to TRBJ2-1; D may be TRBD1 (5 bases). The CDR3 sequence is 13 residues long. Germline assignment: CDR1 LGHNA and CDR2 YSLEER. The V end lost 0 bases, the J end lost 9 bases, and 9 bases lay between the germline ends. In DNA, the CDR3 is TGCGCCAGCAGCCAAGAAAGGGGTCGTGAGCAGTTCTTC. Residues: CASSQERGREQFF.

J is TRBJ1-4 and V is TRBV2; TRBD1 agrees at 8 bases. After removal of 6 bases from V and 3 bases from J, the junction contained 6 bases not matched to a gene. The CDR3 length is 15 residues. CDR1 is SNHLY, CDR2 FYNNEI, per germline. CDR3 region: CASRPQGAPNEKLFF. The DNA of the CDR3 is TGTGCCAGCAGACCCCAGGGGGCGCCTAATGAAAAACTGTTTTTT.

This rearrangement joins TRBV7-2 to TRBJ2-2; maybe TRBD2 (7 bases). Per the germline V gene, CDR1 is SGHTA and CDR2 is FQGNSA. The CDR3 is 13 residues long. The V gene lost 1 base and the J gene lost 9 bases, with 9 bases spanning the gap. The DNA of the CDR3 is TGTGCCAGCAGCTTAGGGGGGGGCTGGGAGCTGTTTTTT. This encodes CASSLGGGWELFF.